This T cell receptor (beta chain) was recorded in a study of graft-versus-host responses after intestinal transplantation (dated by TCRdb to about 2021). In the study overall: Recipients received multivisceral, liver-intestinal, or isolated intestinal transplants. Every recipient was given anti-thymocyte globulin induction, followed by approximately 3 years of maintenance tacrolimus and steroids. Graft-versus-host and host-versus-graft alloreactive T cell clones were tracked in the graft, circulation and bone marrow after intestinal transplantation using bulk TCR-beta CDR3 sequencing. To identify alloreactive clones, pre-transplant mixed lymphocyte reaction products were sequenced and then compared with unstimulated pre-transplant donor and recipient T cells. Of the 20 to 25 intestinal transplant recipients enrolled in the cohort, one of whom was a retransplant, a few patients without pretransplant specimens were excluded. Donor T cell macrochimerism was defined as a peak of at least 4% donor T cells among recipient peripheral blood mononuclear cells. Rather than being sequenced by the commercial service, samples from a few later patients were sequenced in-house on an Illumina MiSeq and processed with MiXCR.

Worth noting for this clone: Which antigen it targets is not known. Base qualities are not provided; no much larger clone lies one nucleotide away.

The library was produced with the immunoSEQ multiplex PCR assay. For most patients, genomic DNA was isolated with the Qiagen DNeasy Blood and Tissue Kit and shipped frozen to Adaptive Biotechnologies for TCR sequencing. For most patients, high-throughput TCR-beta CDR3 sequencing of genomic DNA was performed by Adaptive Biotechnologies. On the study's bioinformatics: Adaptive's ImmunoSEQ software was the source of the TCR sequencing data for 15 to 20 patients, while three other patients were processed with MiXCR and VDJtools. To correct CD4 versus CD8 sorting errors, any sequence found in both subsets at a frequency ratio below 5:1 was removed. CDR3 nucleotide sequences shared by donor and recipient were removed because the origin of these sequences could not be assigned. To be classed as alloreactive, a clone needed at least 2-fold expansion over unstimulated cells and a minimum CFSE-low frequency of 0.002% (template counts) or 0.001% (read counts). Clones detected in sequenced pre-transplant spleen, lymph node, or MLR CFSE-low populations of the donor or recipient were defined as mappable. Cumulative frequency of alloreactive clones was calculated as a percentage of all sequences weighted by copy number. The clones in this table, taken by TCRdb from immuneACCESS, are in-frame only. Not every clone is retained; where verified, under half of the shortfall comes from an unresolved V gene, and the cause of the rest is unknown. That table is the source of V, J and clone size, and D and trimming were worked out from the DNA. The sample profile shows roughly 100,000 clones; roughly 87% of them were found once. The leading ten clones occupy approximately 1% of the sample.

Trimming takes 0 bases from V and 9 bases from J, and the germline ends sit 8 bases apart. Including the terminal cysteine and phenylalanine, the CDR3 comprises 11 residues. The only DNA kept is the CDR3, 33 bases in frame from the first base. Taken from the germline V gene (reference sequence), the CDR1 and CDR2 loops are GTSNPN and SVGIG. The sample's time point, from its label and the paper: cells obtained before transplantation from donor or recipient. CD3+CD4+ and CD3+CD8+ populations were FACS-sorted from unstimulated pre-transplant donor and recipient cells taken from spleen or lymph nodes. On the study overall, not on this receptor specifically: Early after transplant, declines in HvG clones were associated with peak levels of circulating GvH clones. The relatively low number and heterogeneity of intestinal transplant patients limited the conclusions. GvH clones were found in recipient bone marrow, and some of the GvH clones appeared earlier in ileal mucosa or blood, which is consistent with an intestinal mucosal origin. Patients with donor T cell macrochimerism had high GvH to HvG T cell clonal ratios in their allografts.

The source of this sequence is a human donor who received an intestinal transplant. The source was unstimulated CD4+ T cells sorted from spleen or lymph node cells, collected before intestinal transplant. The chain is encoded by TRBV30 joined to TRBJ2-5, with no D gene named confidently. In nucleotide form, the sequence is TGTGCCTGGAGTGTATCTGGGTCCCAGTACTTC. This is translated as CAWSVSGSQYF.